Listed here are 24 T cell receptor beta chains from one sample, sequenced in a study of blood T cell repertoires in COVID-19. Assay used: immunoSEQ multiplex PCR; TCRdb lists only in-frame clones, some missing. The sample shows about 210,000 clones, less than 90% of them seen only once. The sequencing sample was made of peripheral blood. Receptors were obtained from a man between 65 and 85 years old with acute or convalescent COVID-19.

The CDR3 here is CASGTGQENTGELFF. The CDR3 DNA reads as TGCGCCAGCGGAACGGGACAGGAGAACACCGGGGAGCTGTTTTTT. The chain links TRBV5-1 to TRBJ2-2; 8 bases align to TRBD1. Unmatched junction bases numbered 6, after V lost 7 bases and J lost 1 base. The germline gives CDR1 SGHRS, CDR2 YFSETQ. The CDR3 spans 15 residues.

This chain joins TRBV4-2 and TRBJ2-2, with 8 nucleotides matching TRBD2. V dropped 0 bases and J dropped 4; count of bases not matched to a gene: 4. The CDR3 has 16 amino acids. Germline CDR1 reads LGHNA; CDR2 reads YNFKEQ. The CDR3 nucleotides are TGTGCCAGCAGCCAAGATCCGGGAGGGCCCACCGGGGAGCTGTTTTTT. Its translation is CASSQDPGGPTGELFF.

This clone is a singleton in its sample. This chain connects TRBV6-5 to TRBJ1-2; 9 bases map to TRBD1. The CDR3 has 13 amino acids. The V and J ends lost 4 bases and 5 bases, in that order; junction bases with no gene match: 2. The germline V gene encodes CDR1 MNHEY and CDR2 SVGAGI. The CDR3, as DNA: TGTGCCAGCAGTTGGGACAGGGAGTATGGCTACACCTTC. It encodes CASSWDREYGYTF.

This chain uses TRBV11-2 with TRBJ2-7; 9 bases align to TRBD2. CDR3 length: 15 residues. Trimming took 2 bases from V and 0 from J; bases not matched to a gene: 2. Per germline, CDR1 SGHAT and CDR2 FQNNGV. The CDR3 spells CASSLLAGSSYEQYF. CDR3 DNA: TGTGCCAGCAGCTTACTAGCGGGAAGCTCCTACGAGCAGTACTTC.

The CDR3 DNA is TGTGCCAGCAGTTACGAGAGCAATCAGCCCCAGCATTTT. Its protein is CASSYESNQPQHF. The genes are TRBV6-2 or TRBV6-3 and TRBJ1-5; D remains ambiguous. The CDR3 is 13 residues long. Trimming cost V 2 bases and J 1 base, with 3 bases left between them. The germline V gene encodes CDR1 MNHEY and CDR2 SVGEGT.

J is TRBJ1-1 and V is TRBV10-2, with 11 bases that match TRBD1. The CDR3 has 16 amino acids. Germline CDR1 reads WSHSY; CDR2 reads SAAADI. J lost 2 bases, V lost 2 bases, and 4 bases had no gene match. CDR3 in amino acids: CASSERTGGANTEAFF. For the CDR3, the DNA is TGCGCCAGCAGTGAGAGGACAGGGGGCGCAAACACTGAAGCTTTCTTT.

The gene calls are TRBV4-1 and TRBJ2-1; 8 bases line up with TRBD2. With V trimmed by 0 bases and J by 2 bases, 6 bases remained unmatched. The CDR3 is 17 amino acids. Looked up from germline, CDR1 is MGHRA and CDR2 is YSYEKL. The CDR3 DNA reads as TGCGCCAGCAGCCAAGATCAGAATAGCGGGGCCTACAATGAGCAGTTCTTC. This codes for CASSQDQNSGAYNEQFF.

The count of this clone is one. V is TRBV28 and J is TRBJ2-1, with 9 bases matching TRBD1. The CDR3 totals 12 residues. V trimming: 6 bases; J trimming: 15 bases; junction bases outside the gene matches: 9. CDR1 is MDHEN, CDR2 SYDVKM, per germline. The CDR3 nucleotides are TGTGCCAGCAGCCTCCCCGGGACAGGGTTGTTCTTC. Its protein is CASSLPGTGLFF.

The CDR3 loop reads CASSLQGRKEKLFF. CDR3 DNA sequence: TGTGCCAGCAGCCTACAGGGCCGAAAAGAAAAACTGTTTTTT. The V gene is TRBV5-4, the J gene TRBJ1-4, with D perhaps matching TRBD1 (6 bases). V was cut by 4 bases and J by 8 bases, with 15 bases left in between. CDR1 and CDR2 (germline): SGHNT, YYREEE (reference sequence). The CDR3 runs to 14 residues.

The chain is built from TRBV18 and TRBJ1-2; D gene uncertain. Germline V lookup: CDR1 KGHSH, CDR2 LQKENI. The CDR3 totals 14 residues. V dropped 4 bases and J dropped 0 bases, with 9 bases sitting between them. CDR3 amino acids: CASSLTDTNYGYTF. Written as DNA, the CDR3 is TGTGCCAGCTCACTCACTGACACTAACTATGGCTACACCTTC.

The chain recombines TRBV7-6 with TRBJ2-5; TRBD1 matches 7 bases. Unmatched junction bases numbered 5, after V lost 4 bases and J lost 3 bases. This CDR3 has 14 residues. Germline V gives CDR1 SGHVS, CDR2 FNYEAQ. Here the CDR3 reads CASSSGQPEETQYF. The CDR3 DNA sequence: TGTGCCAGCAGCTCGGGACAGCCCGAAGAGACCCAGTACTTC.

This clone occurred once. The genes are TRBV21-1 and TRBJ1-2. TRBV21-1 is described as a pseudogene. The CDR3 length is 16 residues. The CDR3 reads CASSTSGTSRNYGYTF. The CDR3 DNA reads as TGTGCCAGCAGCACCTCGGGAACTTCGAGGAACTATGGCTACACCTTC.

The rearrangement links TRBV25-1 to TRBJ2-7, with D possibly matching TRBD2 (6 bases). Trimming pared 2 bases from V and 0 bases from J, leaving 11 bases between. In germline, CDR1 is MGHDK, CDR2 SYGVNS. This CDR3 spans 15 amino acids. The CDR3 is CASSEVGSGSYEQYF. The DNA of the CDR3 is TGTGCCAGCAGTGAAGTCGGTAGCGGCTCCTACGAGCAGTACTTC.

This clone was picked up one time. The J gene is TRBJ2-6, the V gene TRBV10-3; 7 positions agree with TRBD1. The junction had 8 bases not matched to a gene; V was cut back by 4 bases and J by 2 bases. Germline V gene lookup returns CDR1 ENHRY and CDR2 SYGVKD. The CDR3 consists of 17 residues. CDR3 nucleotides: TGTGCCATCAGTGTAGACGGGACAGTCACTGGGGCCAACGTCCTGACTTTC. Translating it yields CAISVDGTVTGANVLTF.

The V gene is TRBV25-1, the J gene TRBJ2-1, with 9 bases lining up with TRBD1. The germline V gene encodes CDR1 MGHDK and CDR2 SYGVNS. The CDR3 runs to 15 residues. J gave up 1 base and V 7 bases, and 5 bases lay outside the gene matches. CDR3 loop: CASMGDRASYNEQFF. The CDR3 bases are TGTGCCAGCATGGGGGACAGGGCGTCCTACAATGAGCAGTTCTTC.

This clone has only one observation. The chain couples TRBV27 to TRBJ1-1, with D possibly being TRBD1 (6 bases). V was trimmed by 7 bases and J by 6 bases, leaving 18 bases between them. The CDR3 consists of 14 residues. CDR1 and CDR2 from the germline V gene are MNHEY and SMNVEV (reference sequence). CDR3 coding DNA: TGTGCCAGCACCAAGCATCTGGGGGCGGCTGAAGCTTTCTTT. Encoded protein: CASTKHLGAAEAFF.

The J gene is TRBJ2-2, the V gene TRBV5-1; tentative D call: TRBD1 (5 bases). Germline lookup yields CDR1 SGHRS and CDR2 YFSETQ. V was trimmed by 4 bases and J by 0 bases, leaving 7 bases between them. The CDR3 contains 14 residues. The CDR3 spells CASSVDTNTGELFF. CDR3 coding DNA: TGCGCCAGCAGCGTGGACACGAACACCGGGGAGCTGTTTTTT.

This chain connects TRBV4-3 to TRBJ2-3, with D hard to call. Looked up from germline, CDR1 is LGHNA and CDR2 is YSLEER. The V end was cut by 1 base, the J end by 1 base, with 12 bases between. CDR3 length: 16 residues. CDR3 residues: CASSQGAVIGTDTQYF. DNA for the CDR3: TGCGCCAGCAGCCAAGGGGCCGTCATCGGCACAGATACGCAGTATTTT.

Here the CDR3 reads CASKKGLAEETQYF. CDR3 DNA sequence: TGTGCCAGTAAAAAAGGACTAGCGGAAGAGACCCAGTACTTC. The chain carries TRBV19 and TRBJ2-5; TRBD2 aligns across 10 bases. The CDR3 loop spans 14 amino acids. Losses at the gene ends were 7 bases for V and 3 bases for J; bases not matched to a gene: 5. Germline CDR1 LNHDA, CDR2 SQIVND (reference sequence).

The chain links TRBV3-1 (or the pseudogene TRBV3-2) to TRBJ2-5; 7 bases are shared with TRBD1. Germline V lookup: CDR1 LGHDT, CDR2 YNNKEL (reference sequence). The ends lost 5 bases at V and 3 bases at J; junction bases unmatched: 6. The CDR3 runs 14 residues. The CDR3 region has the DNA TGTGCCAGCAGCTTTCGACAGGGTAAAGAGACCCAGTACTTC. Protein product: CASSFRQGKETQYF.

The chain joins TRBV7-2 to TRBJ2-3; 12 bases match TRBD2. Germline-derived CDR1 and CDR2 are SGHTA and FQGNSA. The CDR3 contains 17 residues. The J segment lost 1 base and the V segment lost 1 base, leaving 3 bases of the junction unmatched. The CDR3 reads CASSLVASGRGTDTQYF. The CDR3 region has the DNA TGTGCCAGCAGCTTAGTGGCTAGCGGGAGGGGCACAGATACGCAGTATTTT.

V and J are TRBV30 and TRBJ2-7; D might be TRBD1 (5 bases). Germline V CDR1 and CDR2: GTSNPN, SVGIG (reference sequence). The CDR3 consists of 11 residues. Trimming stripped 3 bases from V and 3 bases from J, with 6 bases between. CDR3 DNA: TGTGCCTGGAGAGACAGCTACGAGCAGTACTTC. Amino acid sequence: CAWRDSYEQYF.

J is TRBJ2-5 and V is TRBV14; 8 positions match TRBD2. This CDR3 spans 15 amino acids. Losses at the gene ends were 0 bases for V and 5 bases for J; bases not matched to a gene: 5. Germline V gene sequence: CDR1 SGHDN, CDR2 FVKESK. CDR3 amino acids: CASSQDKTGGETQYF. DNA for the CDR3: TGTGCCAGCAGCCAAGATAAGACGGGAGGGGAGACCCAGTACTTC.

The chain joins TRBV13 to TRBJ1-3; D might be TRBD1 (5 bases). This CDR3 region has 14 residues. The V gene's germline CDR1 is PRHDT and CDR2 FYEKMQ (reference sequence). The germline V and J ends were trimmed by 5 bases and 2 bases, with 10 bases remaining between them. Here the CDR3 DNA reads TGTGCCAGCAGCCTAAAGACAGCTGGAAACACCATATATTTT. Protein: CASSLKTAGNTIYF.